One sample yielded the 31 T cell receptor beta chains listed below, sequenced in a study of memory CD8 T cells in hepatitis C reinfection. Libraries were prepared by immunoSEQ multiplex PCR; TCRdb keeps only in-frame clonotypes and omits some of them. The sample records about 45,000 clones, 88% being singletons. The sample's time point: peak reinfection, 3 to 8 weeks after reinfection detection. TCR sequencing was done directly ex vivo on sorted cells, without expansion in vitro. Specimen: naive CD8+ T cells sorted from blood. Receptors were obtained from a man between 18 and 35 years old with hepatitis C virus infection.

The V call is TRBV5-1, the J call TRBJ2-1; 8 positions match TRBD2. The CDR3 has 15 amino acids. Per germline, CDR1 SGHRS and CDR2 YFSETQ. V gave up 5 bases and J gave up 6 bases; unmatched junction bases: 10. CDR3 DNA: TGCGCCAGCAGGGACGAGGGACTAGGCGGCAATGAGCAGTTCTTC. It encodes CASRDEGLGGNEQFF.

The sample holds a few counts of this clone. The chain carries TRBV30 and TRBJ2-7, with a weak D call TRBD2 (5 bases). Trimming removed 0 bases at V and 7 bases at J, with 13 bases between. The CDR3 runs to 13 residues. Germline V gene sequence: CDR1 GTSNPN, CDR2 SVGIG (reference sequence). CDR3 sequence (DNA): TGTGCCTGGAGTGTAGGGCCTGGAGGAGAGCAGTACGTC. Its protein is CAWSVGPGGEQYV.

The chain carries TRBV4-3 and TRBJ2-3; a weak D match, TRBD2 (5 bases). Per germline, CDR1 LGHNA and CDR2 YSLEER. V lost 3 bases and J lost 5, with 9 bases in between. This CDR3 has 13 residues. The CDR3: CASSQGELDTQYF. CDR3 nucleotides: TGCGCCAGCAGCCAGGGAGAGTTAGATACGCAGTATTTT.

The chain combines TRBV27 with TRBJ2-3, with 10 positions matching TRBD1. From germline, CDR1 is MNHEY and CDR2 SMNVEV (reference sequence). V trimming: 3 bases; J trimming: 5 bases; junction bases outside the gene matches: 5. The CDR3 is made up of 15 amino acids. CDR3 coding DNA: TGTGCCAGCAGTTTCCAGGGACAGGGGATAGATACGCAGTATTTT. This sequence encodes CASSFQGQGIDTQYF.

The CDR3 reads CASSTLQGASYGYTF. The CDR3, as DNA: TGTGCCAGCAGCACCCTACAGGGGGCTAGCTATGGCTACACCTTC. J is TRBJ1-2 and V is TRBV6-5; 9 bases map to TRBD1. Germline lookup yields CDR1 MNHEY and CDR2 SVGAGI. The CDR3 runs to 15 residues. V lost 6 bases, J lost 4 bases, and 9 bases stayed unmatched.

As DNA, the CDR3 is TGTGCCAGCAGCTCCTCTCCGAAAGCGGCGAACACCGGGGAGCTGTTTTTT. Translation: CASSSSPKAANTGELFF. The rearrangement joins TRBV7-9 to TRBJ2-2; possible D gene TRBD2, 5 bases. CDR3 length equals 17 residues. V was pared by 4 bases and J by 0 bases, with 15 bases between. Looked up from germline, CDR1 is SEHNR and CDR2 is FQNEAQ (reference sequence).

The chain is built from TRBV28 and TRBJ2-5; 11 positions agree with TRBD2. The CDR3 has 16 amino acids. The germline gives CDR1 MDHEN, CDR2 SYDVKM. The V gene end was trimmed by 2 bases and the J gene end by 4 bases; junction bases not matched to a gene: 6. CDR3 nucleotide sequence: TGTGCCAGCAGTTTAGGGTTAGCGGGAGGGCCAGAGACCCAGTACTTC. As protein: CASSLGLAGGPETQYF.

The rearrangement joins TRBV6-1 to TRBJ1-2, with TRBD1 matching over 8 bases. The germline CDR1 and CDR2 sequences are MNHNS and SASEGT. Trimming took 1 base from V and 6 from J; bases not matched to a gene: 7. This CDR3 spans 15 amino acids. CDR3 loop: CASSEVGQGGDGYTF. In DNA, the CDR3 is TGTGCCAGCAGTGAAGTTGGACAGGGAGGAGATGGCTACACCTTC.

The chain combines TRBV5-1 with TRBJ1-5, with 8 bases identical to TRBD1. Trimming at V came to 4 bases and at J to 5 bases, leaving 14 bases not matched to a gene. This CDR3 comprises 17 residues. The germline gives CDR1 SGHRS, CDR2 YFSETQ. The chain's CDR3 is CASSPGQGDVGHQPQHF. The CDR3 bases are TGCGCCAGCAGCCCAGGACAGGGTGACGTAGGGCATCAGCCCCAGCATTTT.

This clone was observed a single time. The chain employs TRBV19 and TRBJ1-5; a possible D gene is TRBD1 (6 bases). Trimming pared 4 bases from V and 13 bases from J, leaving 11 bases between. The CDR3 length is 11 residues. CDR1 is LNHDA and CDR2 is SQIVND in the germline V gene (reference sequence). In DNA, the CDR3 is TGTGCCAGTAGTACAGGGGCAGAACAGCATTTT. Translated, it gives CASSTGAEQHF. The whole variable domain, filled in from reference TRBV19 and TRBJ1-5, reads DGGITQSPKYLFRKEGQNVTLSCEQNLNHDAMYWYRQDPGQGLRLIYYSQIVNDFQKGDIAEGYSVSREKKESFPLTVTSAQKNPTAFYLCASSTGAEQHFGDGTRLSIL.

This clone is a singleton in its sample. The chain joins TRBV11-2 to TRBJ1-4; D gene uncertain. Between the trimmed V and J ends, which lost 0 bases and 4 bases, there was a span of 9 bases. Germline lookup yields CDR1 SGHAT and CDR2 FQNNGV. The CDR3 is 15 residues long. CDR3 sequence (DNA): TGTGCCAGCAGCTTAGAGTATAGTTTTAATGAAAAACTGTTTTTT. It is translated as CASSLEYSFNEKLFF.

This clone is a singleton in its sample. The rearrangement uses TRBV29-1 and TRBJ1-1, with no clear D. CDR3 length: 10 amino acids. Trimming left V 4 bases short and J 9 bases short, with 9 bases between. Germline V gene sequence: CDR1 SQVTM, CDR2 ANQGSEA. CDR3 residues: CSVGGSKAFF. CDR3 coding DNA: TGCAGCGTTGGCGGCTCCAAAGCTTTCTTT. Looking up the rest from reference TRBV29-1 and TRBJ1-1 gives the full variable domain: SAVISQKPSRDICQRGTSLTIQCQVDSQVTMMFWYRQQPGQSLTLIATANQGSEATYESGFVIDKFPISRPNLTFSTLTVSNMSPEDSSIYLCSVGGSKAFFGQGTRLTVV.

The rearrangement uses TRBV7-2 and TRBJ2-3; D might be TRBD2 (6 bases). V lost 7 bases, J lost 4 bases, and 21 bases lay in between. Germline lookup yields CDR1 SGHTA and CDR2 FQGNSA. CDR3 length equals 16 residues. CDR3 sequence (DNA): TGTGCCAGCATGGCCTCAGGTTGGCGGGGCTCAGATACGCAGTATTTT. Translation gives CASMASGWRGSDTQYF.

The J gene is TRBJ2-1, the V gene TRBV19; the match to TRBD2 covers 7 bases. This CDR3 is built from 14 residues. Germline-derived CDR1 and CDR2 are LNHDA and SQIVND (reference sequence). J gave up 6 bases and V 2 bases, and 4 bases lay outside the gene matches. The CDR3 DNA follows: TGTGCCAGTAGTATATCTAGCGGACTCAATGAGCAGTTCTTC. Its protein is CASSISSGLNEQFF.

V usage is TRBV19 and J usage is TRBJ1-5; D uncertain. Trimming shortened V by 5 bases and J by 2 bases, and 13 bases separated the two germline ends. This CDR3 spans 15 amino acids. Germline CDR1 and CDR2: LNHDA and SQIVND (reference sequence). CDR3 protein: CASSRYLGGNQPQHF. CDR3 DNA: TGTGCCAGTAGTCGATATCTAGGAGGCAATCAGCCCCAGCATTTT.

V gene TRBV5-1 combines with J gene TRBJ2-2, with TRBD1 matching 7 bases. The germline CDR1 and CDR2 sequences are SGHRS and YFSETQ. The CDR3 contains 14 residues. Germline trimming cut 3 bases from V and 5 bases from J; bases unmatched to any gene: 4. CDR3 sequence: CASSSYRGTGELFF. The CDR3 DNA sequence: TGCGCCAGCAGCTCCTACAGGGGAACCGGGGAGCTGTTTTTT.

The CDR3 DNA reads as TGTGCCAGCAGCTTACATCTAGCCCAGGAACACAATGAGCAGTTCTTC. This codes for CASSLHLAQEHNEQFF. J is TRBJ2-1 and V is TRBV11-2; a weak D match, TRBD2 (5 bases). Germline CDR1 and CDR2: SGHAT and FQNNGV. Trimming took 2 bases from V and 5 from J, leaving 16 bases between them. This CDR3 comprises 16 residues.

V gene TRBV5-1 combines with J gene TRBJ2-1; TRBD2 is a possible D gene (6 bases). V was shortened by 0 bases and J by 6 bases, with 10 bases between the two germline ends. The CDR3 is 14 amino acids. Germline V gene data show CDR1 as SGHRS and CDR2 as YFSETQ. CDR3 sequence: CASSLDGGGNEQFF. The DNA of the CDR3 is TGCGCCAGCAGCTTGGACGGGGGTGGCAATGAGCAGTTCTTC.

This chain uses TRBV4-1 with TRBJ2-7; 11 bases are shared with TRBD2. Germline V gives CDR1 MGHRA, CDR2 YSYEKL. With V trimmed by 6 bases and J by 4 bases, 11 bases remained unmatched. CDR3 size: 16 residues. The CDR3 sequence is CASSPSIGTSGYEQYF. The CDR3 nucleotides read TGCGCCAGCAGTCCTTCAATAGGGACTAGCGGTTACGAGCAGTACTTC.

This clone occurred a few times. V usage is TRBV29-1 and J usage is TRBJ1-1, with 7 bases aligning to TRBD1. This CDR3 is built from 13 residues. Unmatched junction bases numbered 3, after V lost 5 bases and J lost 0 bases. From germline, CDR1 is SQVTM and CDR2 ANQGSEA. The CDR3 loop reads CSVLQGLNTEAFF. CDR3 nucleotides: TGCAGCGTTTTACAGGGGTTGAACACTGAAGCTTTCTTT.

The genes are TRBV19 and TRBJ2-3, with 7 bases fitting TRBD2. CDR3 length equals 13 residues. After removal of 5 bases from V and 5 bases from J, the junction contained 4 bases not matched to a gene. From germline, CDR1 is LNHDA and CDR2 SQIVND (reference sequence). CDR3 nucleotide sequence: TGTGCCAGTAGTCGGGCGGGAGAAGATACGCAGTATTTT. This codes for CASSRAGEDTQYF. The full variable domain, rest sourced from reference TRBV19 and TRBJ2-3, is DGGITQSPKYLFRKEGQNVTLSCEQNLNHDAMYWYRQDPGQGLRLIYYSQIVNDFQKGDIAEGYSVSREKKESFPLTVTSAQKNPTAFYLCASSRAGEDTQYFGPGTRLTVL.

V is TRBV28 and J is TRBJ1-3; D remains unclear. CDR3 length equals 15 residues. Germline V gene lookup returns CDR1 MDHEN and CDR2 SYDVKM. V dropped 5 bases and J dropped 0 bases, with 11 bases sitting between them. The CDR3: CASSDTGISGNTIYF. The CDR3 nucleotides read TGTGCCAGCAGTGACACTGGAATCTCTGGAAACACCATATATTTT. Drawing the rest from reference TRBV28 and TRBJ1-3, the complete variable domain is DVKVTQSSRYLVKRTGEKVFLECVQDMDHENMFWYRQDPGLGLRLIYFSYDVKMKEKGDIPEGYSVSREKKERFSLILESASTNQTSMYLCASSDTGISGNTIYFGEGSWLTVV.

The CDR3 nucleotides are TGTGCCAGCTCACCACCGGCGGGAGAAGGGGTCGAGCAGTACTTC. It specifies CASSPPAGEGVEQYF. The V gene is TRBV18, the J gene TRBJ2-7, with TRBD2 identical over 7 bases. The CDR3 spans 15 residues. CDR1 and CDR2 from the germline V gene are KGHSH and LQKENI. Trimming took 0 bases from V and 6 from J; bases not matched to a gene: 8.

The chain's CDR3 is CAWSSGGNSPLHF. For the CDR3, the DNA is TGTGCCTGGAGCTCAGGGGGAAATTCACCCCTCCACTTT. The gene calls are TRBV30 and TRBJ1-6; 7 nucleotides line up with TRBD1. After removal of 3 bases from V and 7 bases from J, the junction contained 3 bases not matched to a gene. The CDR3 contains 13 residues. Germline V gene lookup returns CDR1 GTSNPN and CDR2 SVGIG (reference sequence).

CDR3 sequence reads: CASSPGRGVAGGPDTQYF. Here the CDR3 DNA reads TGTGCCAGCAGCCCAGGGCGCGGGGTAGCGGGAGGCCCAGATACGCAGTATTTT. The chain joins TRBV9 to TRBJ2-3; 10 bases fit TRBD2. Germline lookup yields CDR1 SGDLS and CDR2 YYNGEE. This CDR3 spans 18 amino acids. Trimming took 4 bases from V and 4 from J; bases not matched to a gene: 15.

The CDR3: CAISDQGQGFYNEQFF. The CDR3 bases are TGTGCCATCAGTGACCAAGGACAGGGATTCTACAATGAGCAGTTCTTC. The V and J genes are TRBV10-3 and TRBJ2-1; 8 nucleotides match TRBD1. Unmatched junction bases numbered 7, after V lost 3 bases and J lost 3 bases. This CDR3 comprises 16 residues. Germline V CDR1 and CDR2: ENHRY, SYGVKD.

This clone has only a few counts. The chain combines TRBV7-9 with TRBJ2-5; D is possibly TRBD2 (5 bases). This CDR3 has 14 amino acids. V lost 5 bases, J lost 5 bases, and 15 bases lay in between. Germline assignment: CDR1 SEHNR and CDR2 FQNEAQ (reference sequence). This CDR3 reads CASSPKAGSETQYF. Here the CDR3 DNA reads TGTGCCAGCAGCCCTAAGGCGGGTTCGGAGACCCAGTACTTC.

This clone was recorded only once. The gene calls are TRBV7-9 and TRBJ1-1; TRBD1 might be the D (5 bases). This CDR3 is 14 amino acids long. Trimming pared 6 bases from V and 5 bases from J, leaving 16 bases between. Germline loops: CDR1 SEHNR, CDR2 FQNEAQ (reference sequence). Written as DNA, the CDR3 is TGTGCCAGCAGACCCCAGGGTGTGATTACTGAAGCTTTCTTT. It codes for CASRPQGVITEAFF. The whole variable domain, filled in from reference TRBV7-9 and TRBJ1-1, reads DTGVSQNPRHKITKRGQNVTFRCDPISEHNRLYWYRQTLGQGPEFLTYFQNEAQLEKSRLLSDRFSAERPKGSFSTLEIQRTEQGDSAMYLCASRPQGVITEAFFGQGTRLTVV.

The V and J genes are TRBV7-9 and TRBJ2-5; 7 bases are a match to TRBD1. This CDR3 is built from 12 residues. After removal of 3 bases from V and 11 bases from J, the junction contained 6 bases not matched to a gene. Per the germline V gene, CDR1 is SEHNR and CDR2 is FQNEAQ (reference sequence). The CDR3 sequence: CASSFGQAEQYF. The CDR3 DNA reads TGTGCCAGCAGCTTCGGACAGGCTGAGCAGTACTTC.

The J gene is TRBJ2-7, the V gene TRBV29-1; the match to TRBD1 covers 10 bases. Germline V lookup: CDR1 SQVTM, CDR2 ANQGSEA. J was trimmed by 3 bases and V by 5 bases; bases with no gene match: 4. The CDR3 is 13 amino acids. The DNA for the CDR3 is TGCAGCGTTCCGGGACAGGGGTACTACGAGCAGTACTTC. This encodes CSVPGQGYYEQYF.

The rearrangement links TRBV9 to TRBJ2-5; a weak D match, TRBD1 (6 bases). Deletions cut 4 bases from V and 0 bases from J, with 10 bases between. The CDR3 length is 14 residues. CDR1 is SGDLS and CDR2 is YYNGEE in the germline V gene. In DNA, the CDR3 is TGTGCCAGCAGCTTGGGGGACAACCAAGAGACCCAGTACTTC. It codes for CASSLGDNQETQYF.